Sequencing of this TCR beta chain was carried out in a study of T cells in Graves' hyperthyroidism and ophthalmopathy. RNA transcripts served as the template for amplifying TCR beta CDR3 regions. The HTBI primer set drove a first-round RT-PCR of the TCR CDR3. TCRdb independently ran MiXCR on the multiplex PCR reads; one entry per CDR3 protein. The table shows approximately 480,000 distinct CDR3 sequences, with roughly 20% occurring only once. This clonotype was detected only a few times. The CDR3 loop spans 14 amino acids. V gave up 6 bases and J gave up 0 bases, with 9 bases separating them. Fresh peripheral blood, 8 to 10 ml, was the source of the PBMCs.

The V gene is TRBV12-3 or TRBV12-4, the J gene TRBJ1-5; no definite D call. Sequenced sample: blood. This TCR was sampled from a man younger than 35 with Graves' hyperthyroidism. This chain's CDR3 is CASSSMGSNQPQHF. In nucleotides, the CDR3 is TGTGCCAGCAGCTCAATGGGTAGCAATCAGCCCCAGCATTTT.